A selection of T cell receptor beta chains follows, all from one sample in a study of T cell repertoires in cytomegalovirus infection. One entry per CDR3 protein, called by TCRdb with MiXCR from the reads. Among about 920,000 distinct CDR3 sequences listed, 30% to 40% were seen once. These receptors have no identified antigens. Here the sequenced sample was cultured CD8+ T cells from PBMCs, taken from culture after CMV antigen stimulation. These receptors were obtained from a human donor in good health (CMV status not recorded). Some clones in this sample may be carry-over from other donors' samples. The CDR3 runs from the conserved cysteine through the conserved F or W. A D gene is named only where the DNA matches it firmly. Rows give clone size only sometimes, using once, few, many, or a class for an expanded clone.

TRBJ2-5 | . | TRBV6-2/TRBV6-3 | . | TGTGCCAGCAGTTACGGCGCTAGCCCCCAAGAGACCCAGTACTTC | CASSYGASPQETQYF
TRBJ1-1 | TRBD1 | TRBV7-9 | many | TGTGCCAGCAGCTCCACAAGCCAGGGGGCTGAAGCTTTCTTT | CASSSTSQGAEAFF
TRBJ1-2 | . | TRBV7-6 | many | TGTGCCAGCAGACCTACACCGGTGGACACCAGCTATGGCTACACCTTC | CASRPTPVDTSYGYTF
TRBJ1-1 | . | TRBV29-1 | few | TGCAGCGTCAAAAAAGGGGCCCGAGGCACTGAAGCTTTCTTT | CSVKKGARGTEAFF
TRBJ1-6 | . | TRBV7-6 | . | TGTGCCAGCAGCCTGGACAGAGACGTCCTCCACTTT | CASSLDRDVLHF
TRBJ2-1 | . | TRBV7-3 | . | TGTGCCAGCAGCTCGCATTTGAGCTCCTACAATGAGCAGTTCTTC | CASSSHLSSYNEQFF
TRBJ1-2 | . | TRBV6-8 | . | TGTGCCAGCAGTGTGACGGGGGGCGGCTACACCTTC | CASSVTGGGYTF
TRBJ1-1 | . | TRBV19 | few | TGTGCCAGTAGTGGCGACAGGTTCATGAACACTGAAGCTTTCTTT | CASSGDRFMNTEAFF
TRBJ2-3 | . | TRBV12-5 | . | TGTGCTAATGGCCACACAGATACGCAGTATTTT | CANGHTDTQYF
TRBJ1-5 | TRBD1 | TRBV15 | . | TGTGCCACCATCAACGGGCGGGACAGGGGCAATCAGCCCCAGCATTTT | CATINGRDRGNQPQHF
TRBJ2-2 | TRBD1 | TRBV28 | . | TGTGCCAGCAGTTCCCGTCCAGGGGGCAACACCGGGGAGCTGTTTTTT | CASSSRPGGNTGELFF
TRBJ2-3 | TRBD1 | TRBV10-3 | many | TGTGCCATCAGTGAGTCCGGACAGGGGACAGATACGCAGTATTTT | CAISESGQGTDTQYF
TRBJ2-1 | . | TRBV6-2/TRBV6-3 | . | TGTGCCAGCAGTTACCAGGGGACCGATTATGAGCAGTTCTTC | CASSYQGTDYEQFF
TRBJ1-1 | . | TRBV7-6 | many | TGTGCCAGCAGCCTGGGTCAGAACACTGAAGCTTTCTTT | CASSLGQNTEAFF
TRBJ1-2 | TRBD1 | TRBV27 | . | TGTGCCAGCAGTGGTAGGGACAGGGTAGCGGAGGGCTACACCTTC | CASSGRDRVAEGYTF
TRBJ2-7 | TRBD2 | TRBV7-6 | . | TGTGCCAGCAGCCCCCGGGGACTAGCGGGATACGAGCAGTACTTC | CASSPRGLAGYEQYF
TRBJ1-4 | . | TRBV12-3/TRBV12-4 | many | TGTGCCAGCAGTCCTCAGAGGGGACCTAATGAAAAACTGTTTTTT | CASSPQRGPNEKLFF
TRBJ2-1 | . | TRBV7-2 | many | TGTGCCAGCAGCCTTAATCGGGGAGACTCCTACAATGAGCAGTTCTTC | CASSLNRGDSYNEQFF
TRBJ2-5 | . | TRBV28 | few | TGTGCCAGCAGTTTAACACCATGGTGGGGCGGAGCCCTCCAAGAGACCCAGTACTTC | CASSLTPWWGGALQETQYF
TRBJ1-5 | . | TRBV4-3 | few | TGCGCCAGCAGCCAAGATTCGGGGTATGGACAGCCCCAGCATTTT | CASSQDSGYGQPQHF
TRBJ1-4 | . | TRBV4-1 | once | TGCGCCAGCAGCCAAGATACGGGGGCGCGGAAAAAACTGTTTTTT | CASSQDTGARKKLFF
TRBJ2-2 | TRBD2 | TRBV7-6 | many | TGTGCCAGCAGCTTACAAGCTAGCGGGTCCCAGGTCGGGGAGCTGTTTTTT | CASSLQASGSQVGELFF
TRBJ1-1 | TRBD1 | TRBV4-3 | . | TGCGCCAGCAGGGGGGACAGTTCGAACACTGAAGCTTTCTTT | CASRGDSSNTEAFF
TRBJ1-1 | . | TRBV12-3/TRBV12-4 | . | TGTGCCAGCACGGTTGGGGGGCGAGGCACTGAAGCTTTCTTT | CASTVGGRGTEAFF
TRBJ1-1 | . | TRBV13 | . | TGTGCCAGCAGCTTAGGCAAACAGACCCACACTGAAGCTTTCTTT | CASSLGKQTHTEAFF
TRBJ2-3 | TRBD2 | TRBV6-2/TRBV6-3 | . | TGTGCCAACAGTTACTCGTCCCTAGCGGGGGGGCGCAGTACAGATACGCAGTATTTT | CANSYSSLAGGRSTDTQYF